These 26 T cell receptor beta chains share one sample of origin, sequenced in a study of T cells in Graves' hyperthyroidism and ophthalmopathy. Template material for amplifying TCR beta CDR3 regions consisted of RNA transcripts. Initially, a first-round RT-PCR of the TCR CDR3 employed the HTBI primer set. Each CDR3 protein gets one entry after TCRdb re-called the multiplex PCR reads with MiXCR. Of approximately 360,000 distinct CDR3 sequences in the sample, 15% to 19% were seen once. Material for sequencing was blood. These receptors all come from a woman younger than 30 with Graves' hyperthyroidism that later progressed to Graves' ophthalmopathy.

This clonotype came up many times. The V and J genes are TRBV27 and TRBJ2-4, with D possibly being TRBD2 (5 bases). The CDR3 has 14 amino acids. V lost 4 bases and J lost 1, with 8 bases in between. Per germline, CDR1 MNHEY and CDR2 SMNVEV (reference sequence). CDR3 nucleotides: TGTGCCAGCAGTTCCGGGATGGCCAAAAACATTCAGTACTTC. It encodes CASSSGMAKNIQYF.

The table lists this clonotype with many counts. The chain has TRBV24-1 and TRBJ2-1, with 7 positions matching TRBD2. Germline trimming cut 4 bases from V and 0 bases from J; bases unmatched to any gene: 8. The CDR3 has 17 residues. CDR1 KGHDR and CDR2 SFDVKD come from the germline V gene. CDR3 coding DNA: TGTGCCACCAGTGAAGCGGGACGGAGAAGCTCCTACAATGAGCAGTTCTTC. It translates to CATSEAGRRSSYNEQFF.

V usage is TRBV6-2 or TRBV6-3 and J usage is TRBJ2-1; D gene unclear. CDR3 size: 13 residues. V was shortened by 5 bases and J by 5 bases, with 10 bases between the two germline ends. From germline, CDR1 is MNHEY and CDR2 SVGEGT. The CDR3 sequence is CASSLGIDNEQFF. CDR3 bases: TGTGCCAGCAGTCTTGGTATTGACAATGAGCAGTTCTTC.

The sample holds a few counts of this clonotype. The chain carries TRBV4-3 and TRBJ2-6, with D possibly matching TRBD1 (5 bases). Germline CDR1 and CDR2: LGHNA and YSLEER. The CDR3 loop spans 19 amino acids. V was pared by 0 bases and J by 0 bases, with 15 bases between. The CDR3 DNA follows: TGCGCCAGCAGCCAAGAATTGGGTCCCAGGGTCTCTGGGGCCAACGTCCTGACTTTC. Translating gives CASSQELGPRVSGANVLTF.

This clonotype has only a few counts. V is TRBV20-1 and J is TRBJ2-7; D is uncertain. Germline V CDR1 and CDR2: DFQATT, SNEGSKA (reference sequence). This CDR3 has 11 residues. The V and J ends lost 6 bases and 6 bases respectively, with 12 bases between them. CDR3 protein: CSALPSFEQYF. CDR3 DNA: TGCAGTGCCCTCCCTTCTTTCGAGCAGTACTTC.

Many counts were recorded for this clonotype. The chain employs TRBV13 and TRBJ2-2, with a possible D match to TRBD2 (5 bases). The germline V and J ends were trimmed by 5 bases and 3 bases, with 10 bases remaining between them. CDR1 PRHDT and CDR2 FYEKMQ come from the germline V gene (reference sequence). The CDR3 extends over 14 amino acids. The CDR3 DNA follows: TGTGCCAGCAGCCCGATCGGGGACACCGGGGAGCTGTTTTTT. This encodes CASSPIGDTGELFF.

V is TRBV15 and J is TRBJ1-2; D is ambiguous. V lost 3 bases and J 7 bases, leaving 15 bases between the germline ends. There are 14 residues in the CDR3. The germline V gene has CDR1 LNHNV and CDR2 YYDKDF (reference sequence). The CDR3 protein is CATSSPGAEAGYTF. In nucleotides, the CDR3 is TGTGCCACCAGCAGCCCAGGTGCTGAGGCTGGCTACACCTTC.

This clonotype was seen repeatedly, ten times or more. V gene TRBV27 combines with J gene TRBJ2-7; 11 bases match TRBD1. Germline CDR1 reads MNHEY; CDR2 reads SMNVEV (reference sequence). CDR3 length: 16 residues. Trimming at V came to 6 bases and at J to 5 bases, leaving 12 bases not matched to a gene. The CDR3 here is CASSNNPGQGGHEQYF. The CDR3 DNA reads TGTGCCAGCAGCAACAACCCGGGACAGGGGGGCCACGAGCAGTACTTC.

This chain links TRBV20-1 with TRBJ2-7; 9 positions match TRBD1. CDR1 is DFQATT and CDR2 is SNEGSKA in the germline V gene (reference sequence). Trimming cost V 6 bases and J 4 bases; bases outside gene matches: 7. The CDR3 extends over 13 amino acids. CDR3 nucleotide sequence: TGCAGTGCCCTGGGACAGGGAGTATACGAGCAGTACTTC. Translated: CSALGQGVYEQYF.

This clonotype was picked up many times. CDR3: CASSYGVISNTEAFF. CDR3 in DNA: TGTGCCAGCAGTTACGGAGTGATAAGTAACACTGAAGCTTTCTTT. J is TRBJ1-1 and V is TRBV6-6; D ambiguous. V gave up 2 bases and J gave up 2 bases, with 12 bases separating them. Germline V CDR1 and CDR2: MNHNY, SVGAGI (reference sequence). The CDR3 covers 15 residues.

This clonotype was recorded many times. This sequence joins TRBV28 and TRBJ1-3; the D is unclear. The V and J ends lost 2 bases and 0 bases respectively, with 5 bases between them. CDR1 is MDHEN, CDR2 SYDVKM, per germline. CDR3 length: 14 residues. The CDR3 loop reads CASSLVGSGNTIYF. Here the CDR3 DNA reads TGTGCCAGCAGTTTAGTCGGCTCTGGAAACACCATATATTTT.

The CDR3 sequence is CASSPTTGANTEAFF. For the CDR3, the DNA is TGTGCCAGCAGCCCTACCACAGGGGCGAACACTGAAGCTTTCTTT. The genes are TRBV7-6 and TRBJ1-1, with TRBD1 matching over 7 bases. V shed 5 bases and J 1 base; nucleotides not matched to a gene: 7. CDR3 length: 15 residues. Per the germline V gene, CDR1 is SGHVS and CDR2 is FNYEAQ.

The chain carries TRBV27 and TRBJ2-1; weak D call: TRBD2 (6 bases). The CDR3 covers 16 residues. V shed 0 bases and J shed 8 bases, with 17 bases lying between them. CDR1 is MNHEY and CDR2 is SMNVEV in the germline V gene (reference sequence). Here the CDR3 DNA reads TGTGCCAGCAGTTTATCCGATACTAGCTTATCATATGAGCAGTTCTTC. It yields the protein CASSLSDTSLSYEQFF.

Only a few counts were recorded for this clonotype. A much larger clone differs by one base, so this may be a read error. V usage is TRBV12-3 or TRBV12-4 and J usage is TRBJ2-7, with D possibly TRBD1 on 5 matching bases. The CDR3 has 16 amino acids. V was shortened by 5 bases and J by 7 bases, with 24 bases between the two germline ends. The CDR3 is CASSPGILPLSREQYF. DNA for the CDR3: TGTGCCAGCAGTCCAGGGATTCTGCCCCTTAGTAGGGAGCAGTACTTC.

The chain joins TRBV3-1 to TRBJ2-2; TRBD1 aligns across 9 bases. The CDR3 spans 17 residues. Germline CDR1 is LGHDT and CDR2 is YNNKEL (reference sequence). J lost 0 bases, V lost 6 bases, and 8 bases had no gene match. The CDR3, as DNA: TGTGCCAGCAGGGGGGGACAGGGAGCGTCGAACACCGGGGAGCTGTTTTTT. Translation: CASRGGQGASNTGELFF.

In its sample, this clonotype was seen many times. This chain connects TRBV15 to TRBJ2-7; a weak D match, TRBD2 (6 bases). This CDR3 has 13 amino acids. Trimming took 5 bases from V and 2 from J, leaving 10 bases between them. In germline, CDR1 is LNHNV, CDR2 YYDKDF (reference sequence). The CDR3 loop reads CATSLEGTYEQYF. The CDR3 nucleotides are TGTGCCACCAGCCTGGAGGGAACCTACGAGCAGTACTTC. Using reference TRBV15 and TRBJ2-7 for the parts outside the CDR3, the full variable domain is DAMVIQNPRYQVTQFGKPVTLSCSQTLNHNVMYWYQQKSSQAPKLLFHYYDKDFNNEADTPDNFQSRRPNTSFCFLDIRSPGLGDTAMYLCATSLEGTYEQYFGPGTRLTVT.

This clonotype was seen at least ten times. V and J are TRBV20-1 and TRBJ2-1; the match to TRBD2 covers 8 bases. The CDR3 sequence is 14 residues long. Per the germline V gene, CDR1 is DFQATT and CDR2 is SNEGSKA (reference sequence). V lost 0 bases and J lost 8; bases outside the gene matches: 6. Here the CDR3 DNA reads TGCAGTGCTAGAGAAGGGAGCGGGAGAGATGAGCAGTTCTTC. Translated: CSAREGSGRDEQFF.

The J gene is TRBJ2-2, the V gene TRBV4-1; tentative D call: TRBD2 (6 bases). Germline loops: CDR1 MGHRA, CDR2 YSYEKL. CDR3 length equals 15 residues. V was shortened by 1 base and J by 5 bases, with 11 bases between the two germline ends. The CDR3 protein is CASSQGQGGTGELFF. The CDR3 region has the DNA TGCGCCAGCAGCCAAGGTCAGGGAGGAACCGGGGAGCTGTTTTTT.

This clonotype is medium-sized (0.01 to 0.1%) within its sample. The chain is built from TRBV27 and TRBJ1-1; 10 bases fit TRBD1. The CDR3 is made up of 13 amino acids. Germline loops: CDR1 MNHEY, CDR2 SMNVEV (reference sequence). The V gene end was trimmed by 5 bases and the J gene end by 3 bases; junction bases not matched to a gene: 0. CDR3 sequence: CASSDRGHTEAFF. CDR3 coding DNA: TGTGCCAGCAGTGACAGGGGGCACACTGAAGCTTTCTTT.

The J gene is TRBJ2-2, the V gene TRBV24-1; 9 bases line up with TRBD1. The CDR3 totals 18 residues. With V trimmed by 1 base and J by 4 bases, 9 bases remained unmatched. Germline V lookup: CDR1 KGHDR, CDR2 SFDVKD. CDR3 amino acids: CATSDFGTGTPGTGELFF. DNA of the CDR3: TGTGCCACCAGTGATTTCGGGACAGGGACCCCGGGCACCGGGGAGCTGTTTTTT.

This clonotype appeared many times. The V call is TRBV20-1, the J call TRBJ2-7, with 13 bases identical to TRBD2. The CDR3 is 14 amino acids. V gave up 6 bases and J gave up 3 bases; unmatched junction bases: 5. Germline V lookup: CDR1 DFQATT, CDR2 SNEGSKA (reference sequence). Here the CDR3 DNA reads TGCAGTGCCGGAAGGACTAGCGGGAGCTACGAGCAGTACTTC. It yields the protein CSAGRTSGSYEQYF.

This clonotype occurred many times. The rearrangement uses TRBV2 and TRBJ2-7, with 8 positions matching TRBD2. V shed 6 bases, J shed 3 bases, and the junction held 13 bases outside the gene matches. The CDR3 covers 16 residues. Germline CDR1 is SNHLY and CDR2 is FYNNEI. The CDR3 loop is CASRGSLLADDYEQYF. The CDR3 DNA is TGTGCCAGCAGGGGCTCTTTACTAGCGGACGACTACGAGCAGTACTTC.

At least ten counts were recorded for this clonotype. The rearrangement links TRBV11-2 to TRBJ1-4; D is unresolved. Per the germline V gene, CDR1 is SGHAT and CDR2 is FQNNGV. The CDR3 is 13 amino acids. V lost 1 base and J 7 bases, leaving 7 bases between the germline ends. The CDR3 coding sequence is TGTGCCAGCAGCTTAGCTTTGGGTGAAAAACTGTTTTTT. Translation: CASSLALGEKLFF.

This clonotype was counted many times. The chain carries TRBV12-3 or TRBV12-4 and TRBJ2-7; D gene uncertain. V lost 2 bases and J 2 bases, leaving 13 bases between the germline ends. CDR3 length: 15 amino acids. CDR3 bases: TGTGCCAGCAGTTTAATGGGCAGTGGAGCCTACGAGCAGTACTTC. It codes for CASSLMGSGAYEQYF.

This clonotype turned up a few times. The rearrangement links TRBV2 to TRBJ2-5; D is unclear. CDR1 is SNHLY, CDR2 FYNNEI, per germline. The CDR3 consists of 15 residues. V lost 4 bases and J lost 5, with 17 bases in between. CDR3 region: CASSGGPTGRETQYF. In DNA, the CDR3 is TGTGCCAGCAGTGGAGGCCCGACGGGCCGGGAGACCCAGTACTTC.

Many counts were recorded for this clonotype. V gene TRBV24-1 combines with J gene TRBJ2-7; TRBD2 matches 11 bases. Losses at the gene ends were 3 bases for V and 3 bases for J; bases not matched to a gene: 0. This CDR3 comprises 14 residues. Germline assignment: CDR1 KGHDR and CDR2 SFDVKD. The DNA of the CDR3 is TGTGCCACCAGTGATGGGACTAGCGGCTACGAGCAGTACTTC. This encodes CATSDGTSGYEQYF.